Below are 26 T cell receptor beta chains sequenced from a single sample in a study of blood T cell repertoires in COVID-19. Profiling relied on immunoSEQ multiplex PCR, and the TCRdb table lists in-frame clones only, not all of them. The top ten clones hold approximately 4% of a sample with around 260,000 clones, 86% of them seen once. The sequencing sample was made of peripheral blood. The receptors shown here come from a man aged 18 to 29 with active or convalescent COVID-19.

CDR3 residues: CAWKYGDRGNFETQYF. The CDR3 nucleotides are TGTGCCTGGAAGTACGGCGACAGGGGGAATTTTGAGACCCAGTACTTC. The chain joins TRBV30 to TRBJ2-5, with 9 bases identical to TRBD1. This CDR3 spans 16 amino acids. After removal of 4 bases from V and 5 bases from J, the junction contained 14 bases not matched to a gene. The germline gives CDR1 GTSNPN, CDR2 SVGIG (reference sequence).

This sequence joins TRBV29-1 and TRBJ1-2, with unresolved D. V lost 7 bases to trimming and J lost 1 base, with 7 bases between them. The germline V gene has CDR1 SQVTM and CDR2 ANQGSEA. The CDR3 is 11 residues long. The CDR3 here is CSAVFNYGYTF. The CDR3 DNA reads TGCAGCGCCGTTTTTAACTATGGCTACACCTTC.

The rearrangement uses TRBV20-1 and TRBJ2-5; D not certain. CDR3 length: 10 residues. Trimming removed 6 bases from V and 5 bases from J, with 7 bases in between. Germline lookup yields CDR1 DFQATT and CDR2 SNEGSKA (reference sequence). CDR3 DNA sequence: TGCAGTGCCTCAAGCGAGACCCAGTACTTC. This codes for CSASSETQYF.

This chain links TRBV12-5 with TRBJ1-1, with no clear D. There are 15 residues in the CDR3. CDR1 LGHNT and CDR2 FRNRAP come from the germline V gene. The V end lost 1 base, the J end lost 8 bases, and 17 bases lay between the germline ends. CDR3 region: CASGLGRRRILEAFF. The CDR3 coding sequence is TGTGCTAGTGGTTTGGGAAGGAGGCGAATCCTGGAAGCTTTCTTT. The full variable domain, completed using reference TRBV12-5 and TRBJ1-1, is DARVTQTPRHKVTEMGQEVTMRCQPILGHNTVFWYRQTMMQGLELLAYFRNRAPLDDSGMPKDRFSAEMPDATLATLKIQPSEPRDSAVYFCASGLGRRRILEAFFGQGTRLTVV.

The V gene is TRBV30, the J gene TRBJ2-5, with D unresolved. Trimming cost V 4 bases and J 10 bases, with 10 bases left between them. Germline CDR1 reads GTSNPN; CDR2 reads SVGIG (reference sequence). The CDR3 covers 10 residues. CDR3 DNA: TGTGCCTGGAAAAGAGTCTTCCAGTACTTC. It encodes CAWKRVFQYF.

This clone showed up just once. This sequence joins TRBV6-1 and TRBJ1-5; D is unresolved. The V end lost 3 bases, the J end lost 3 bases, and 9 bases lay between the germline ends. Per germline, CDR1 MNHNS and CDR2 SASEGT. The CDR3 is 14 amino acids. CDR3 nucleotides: TGTGCCAGCAGTGATTCGTCCTACAATCAGCCCCAGCATTTT. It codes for CASSDSSYNQPQHF.

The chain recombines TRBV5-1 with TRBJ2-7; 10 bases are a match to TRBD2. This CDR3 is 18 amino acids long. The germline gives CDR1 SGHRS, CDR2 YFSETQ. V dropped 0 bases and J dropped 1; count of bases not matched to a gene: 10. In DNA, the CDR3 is TGCGCCAGCAGCTTGGTCGCTAGCGGGGGCACCGGGTCCTACGAGCAGTACTTC. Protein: CASSLVASGGTGSYEQYF.

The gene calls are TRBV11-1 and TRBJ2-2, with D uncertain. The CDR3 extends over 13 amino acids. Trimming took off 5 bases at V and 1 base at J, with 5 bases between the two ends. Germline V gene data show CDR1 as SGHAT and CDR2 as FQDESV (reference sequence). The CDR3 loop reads CASSPRNTGELFF. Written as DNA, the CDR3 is TGTGCCAGCAGCCCCCGGAACACCGGGGAGCTGTTTTTT.

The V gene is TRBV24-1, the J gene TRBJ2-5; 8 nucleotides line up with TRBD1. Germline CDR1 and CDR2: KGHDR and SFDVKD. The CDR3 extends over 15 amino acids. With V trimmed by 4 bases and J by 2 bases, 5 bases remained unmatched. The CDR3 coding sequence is TGTGCCACCAGTGAGGTCAGGGACAGGCAAGAGACCCAGTACTTC. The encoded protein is CATSEVRDRQETQYF.

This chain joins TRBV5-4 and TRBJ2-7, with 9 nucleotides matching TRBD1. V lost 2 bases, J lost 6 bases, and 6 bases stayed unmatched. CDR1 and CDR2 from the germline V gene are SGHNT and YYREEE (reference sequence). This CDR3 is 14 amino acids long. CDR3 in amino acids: CASSLDRGSREQYF. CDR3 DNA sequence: TGTGCCAGCAGCTTAGACAGGGGGTCCCGCGAGCAGTACTTC.

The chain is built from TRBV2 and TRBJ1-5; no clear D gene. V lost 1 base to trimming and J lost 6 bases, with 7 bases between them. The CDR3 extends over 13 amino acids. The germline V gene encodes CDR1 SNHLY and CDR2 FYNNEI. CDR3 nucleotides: TGTGCCAGCAGTGAAGACACCAGTCAGCCCCAGCATTTT. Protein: CASSEDTSQPQHF. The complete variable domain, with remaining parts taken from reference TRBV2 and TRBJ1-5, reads EPEVTQTPSHQVTQMGQEVILRCVPISNHLYFYWYRQILGQKVEFLVSFYNNEISEKSEIFDDQFSVERPDGSNFTLKIRSTKLEDSAMYFCASSEDTSQPQHFGDGTRLSIL.

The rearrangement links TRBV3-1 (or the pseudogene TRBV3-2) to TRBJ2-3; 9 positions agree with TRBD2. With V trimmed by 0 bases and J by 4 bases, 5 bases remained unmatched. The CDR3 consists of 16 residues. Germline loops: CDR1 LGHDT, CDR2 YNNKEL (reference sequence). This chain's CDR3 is CASSQDRASGADTQYF. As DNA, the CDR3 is TGTGCCAGCAGCCAAGATAGGGCTAGCGGGGCAGATACGCAGTATTTT.

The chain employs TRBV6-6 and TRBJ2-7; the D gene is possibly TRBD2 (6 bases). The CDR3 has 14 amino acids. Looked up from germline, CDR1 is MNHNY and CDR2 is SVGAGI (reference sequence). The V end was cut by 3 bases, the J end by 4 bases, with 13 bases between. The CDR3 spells CASSYAGSGYEQYF. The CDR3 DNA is TGTGCCAGCAGTTATGCGGGATCGGGGTACGAGCAGTACTTC.

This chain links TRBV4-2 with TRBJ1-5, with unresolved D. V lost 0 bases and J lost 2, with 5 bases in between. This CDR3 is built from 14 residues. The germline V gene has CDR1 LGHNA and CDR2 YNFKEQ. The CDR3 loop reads CASSQDQGNQPQHF. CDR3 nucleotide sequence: TGTGCCAGCAGCCAAGACCAGGGCAATCAGCCCCAGCATTTT.

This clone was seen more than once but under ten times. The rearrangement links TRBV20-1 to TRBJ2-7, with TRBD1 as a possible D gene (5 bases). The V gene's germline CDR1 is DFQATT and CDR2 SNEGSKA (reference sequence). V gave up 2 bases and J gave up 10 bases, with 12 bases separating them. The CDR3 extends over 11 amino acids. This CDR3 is CSARIGESQYF. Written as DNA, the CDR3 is TGCAGTGCTAGAATAGGGGAAAGTCAGTACTTC.

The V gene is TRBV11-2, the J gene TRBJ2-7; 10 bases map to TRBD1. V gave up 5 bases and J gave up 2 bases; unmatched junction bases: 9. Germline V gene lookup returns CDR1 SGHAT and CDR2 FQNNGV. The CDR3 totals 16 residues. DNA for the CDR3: TGTGCCAGCAGCCTTTCTAGGGACAGGGGCACCTACGAGCAGTACTTC. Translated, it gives CASSLSRDRGTYEQYF.

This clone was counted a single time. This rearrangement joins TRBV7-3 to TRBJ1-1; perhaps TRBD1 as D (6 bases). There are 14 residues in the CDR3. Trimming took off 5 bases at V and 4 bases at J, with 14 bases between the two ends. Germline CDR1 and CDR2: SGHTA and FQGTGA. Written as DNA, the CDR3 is TGTGCCAGCAGCCCGACGGCGGGGGCCACTGAAGCTTTCTTT. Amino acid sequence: CASSPTAGATEAFF. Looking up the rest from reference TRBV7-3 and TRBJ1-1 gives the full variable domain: GAGVSQTPSNKVTEKGKYVELRCDPISGHTALYWYRQSLGQGPEFLIYFQGTGAADDSGLPNDRFFAVRPEGSVSTLKIQRTERGDSAVYLCASSPTAGATEAFFGQGTRLTVV.

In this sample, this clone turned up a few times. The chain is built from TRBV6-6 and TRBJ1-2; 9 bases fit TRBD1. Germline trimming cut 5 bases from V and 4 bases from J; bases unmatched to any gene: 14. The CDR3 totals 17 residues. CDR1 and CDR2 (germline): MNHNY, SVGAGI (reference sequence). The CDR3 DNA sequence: TGTGCCAGCAGTCCCCCGAGGACAGGGGAACCTCTCTATGGCTACACCTTC. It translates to CASSPPRTGEPLYGYTF.

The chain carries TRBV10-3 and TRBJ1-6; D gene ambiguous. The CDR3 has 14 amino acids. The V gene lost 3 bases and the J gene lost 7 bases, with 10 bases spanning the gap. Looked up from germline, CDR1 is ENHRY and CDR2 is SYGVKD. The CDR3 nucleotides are TGTGCCATCAGTGATATGGAGGAGAATTCACCCCTCCACTTT. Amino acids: CAISDMEENSPLHF.

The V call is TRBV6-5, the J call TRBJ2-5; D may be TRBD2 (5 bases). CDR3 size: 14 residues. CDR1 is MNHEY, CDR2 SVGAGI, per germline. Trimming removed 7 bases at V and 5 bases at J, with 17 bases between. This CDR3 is CASMKGVWEETQYF. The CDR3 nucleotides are TGTGCCAGCATGAAGGGAGTTTGGGAGGAGACCCAGTACTTC.

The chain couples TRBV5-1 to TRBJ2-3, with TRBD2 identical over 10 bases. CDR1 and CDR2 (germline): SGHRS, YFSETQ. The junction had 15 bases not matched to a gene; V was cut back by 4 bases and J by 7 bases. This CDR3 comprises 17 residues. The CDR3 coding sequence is TGCGCCAGCAGCCCGGACATCGGGACTAGCGCCACCAATACGCAGTATTTT. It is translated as CASSPDIGTSATNTQYF.

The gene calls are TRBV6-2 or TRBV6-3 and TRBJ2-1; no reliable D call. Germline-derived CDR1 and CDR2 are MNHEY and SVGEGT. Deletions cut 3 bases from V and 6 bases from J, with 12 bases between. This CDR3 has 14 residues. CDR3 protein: CASSYARRSNEQFF. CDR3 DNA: TGTGCCAGCAGTTATGCTAGAAGGAGCAATGAGCAGTTCTTC.

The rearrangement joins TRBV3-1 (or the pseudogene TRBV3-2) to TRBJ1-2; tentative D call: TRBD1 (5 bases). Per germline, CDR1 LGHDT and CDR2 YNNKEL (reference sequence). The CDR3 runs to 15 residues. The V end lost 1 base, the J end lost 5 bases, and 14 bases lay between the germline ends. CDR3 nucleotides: TGTGCCAGCAGCCAAGTAGCAGGGAGGGGATATGGCTACACCTTC. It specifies CASSQVAGRGYGYTF.

As DNA, the CDR3 is TGTGCCACCAGCGACCGGGACAGACAAGTCGACGTCGAACCCCAGCATTTT. Its translation: CATSDRDRQVDVEPQHF. V and J are TRBV15 and TRBJ1-5; 7 positions match TRBD1. The germline V gene encodes CDR1 LNHNV and CDR2 YYDKDF (reference sequence). The junction had 20 bases not matched to a gene; V was cut back by 5 bases and J by 10 bases. The CDR3 consists of 17 residues.

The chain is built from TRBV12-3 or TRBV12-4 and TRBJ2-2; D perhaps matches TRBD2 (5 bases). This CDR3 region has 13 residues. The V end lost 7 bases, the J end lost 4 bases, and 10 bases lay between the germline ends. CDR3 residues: CASKMDFTGELFF. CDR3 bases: TGTGCCAGCAAGATGGACTTCACCGGGGAGCTGTTTTTT.

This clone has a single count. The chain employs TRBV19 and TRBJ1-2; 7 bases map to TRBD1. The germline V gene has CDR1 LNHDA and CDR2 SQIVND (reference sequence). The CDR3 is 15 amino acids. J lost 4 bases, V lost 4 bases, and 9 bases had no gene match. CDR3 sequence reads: CASSTRQGALYGYTF. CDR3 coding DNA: TGTGCCAGTAGTACTCGACAGGGAGCACTCTATGGCTACACCTTC.